This is a list of T cell receptor beta chains from one sample in a study of CD8+ T cells in alopecia areata. Sequenced by immunoSEQ multiplex PCR; TCRdb stores in-frame clones only, minus some. The repertoire holds 110,000 to 150,000 clones, with around 51% as singletons. The sequences come from CD4+ T cells sorted from blood, collected at week 0. These receptors all come from a human donor with alopecia areata. CDR3s include the opening cysteine and the closing phenylalanine or tryptophan. Fields, in order: clone size, J gene, V gene, D gene, CDR3 protein, CDR3 DNA. A D gene is named only where the DNA matches it firmly. Some rows mark clone size as missing; the rest say once, few, many or name a class of expanded clone.

size: few
J: TRBJ1-2
V: TRBV27
D: TRBD1
CDR3: CASSLDRDYGYTF
DNA: TGTGCCAGCAGTTTGGACAGGGACTATGGCTACACCTTC

size: .
J: TRBJ2-3
V: TRBV5-1
D: .
CDR3: CASSLAKQDISTDTQYF
DNA: TGCGCCAGCAGCTTGGCCAAGCAGGATATCAGCACAGATACGCAGTATTTT

size: .
J: TRBJ2-7
V: TRBV20-1
D: .
CDR3: CSVQGRNEQYF
DNA: TGCAGTGTCCAGGGGAGGAACGAGCAGTACTTC

size: .
J: TRBJ2-2
V: TRBV25-1
D: TRBD1
CDR3: CASSENRGRGGELFF
DNA: TGTGCCAGCAGTGAGAACAGGGGGCGGGGCGGGGAGCTGTTTTTT

size: .
J: TRBJ2-3
V: TRBV10-3
D: TRBD2
CDR3: CAIRGGRGLDTQYF
DNA: TGTGCCATCAGAGGCGGGAGGGGGTTAGATACGCAGTATTTT

size: few
J: TRBJ2-4
V: TRBV2
D: .
CDR3: CASSEDSNIQYF
DNA: TGTGCCAGCAGTGAAGACAGTAACATTCAGTACTTC

size: .
J: TRBJ2-4
V: TRBV30
D: TRBD1
CDR3: CALDRGSNIQYF
DNA: TGTGCCTTGGACAGGGGGTCAAACATTCAGTACTTC

size: .
J: TRBJ2-7
V: TRBV4-2
D: .
CDR3: CASSQEGREQYF
DNA: TGTGCCAGCAGCCAAGAAGGGCGGGAGCAGTACTTC

size: .
J: TRBJ1-1
V: TRBV7-6
D: .
CDR3: CASSLESMNTEAFF
DNA: TGTGCCAGCAGCTTAGAGAGCATGAACACTGAAGCTTTCTTT

size: .
J: TRBJ2-3
V: TRBV20-1
D: .
CDR3: CSARVTDTQYF
DNA: TGCAGTGCTAGAGTGACAGATACGCAGTATTTT

size: few
J: TRBJ2-2
V: TRBV7-2
D: .
CDR3: CASRLTGANTGELFF
DNA: TGTGCCAGCAGATTGACAGGCGCGAACACCGGGGAGCTGTTTTTT

size: few
J: TRBJ2-1
V: TRBV29-1
D: TRBD2
CDR3: CSVYAGVSYNEQFF
DNA: TGCAGCGTTTACGCGGGAGTATCCTACAATGAGCAGTTCTTC

size: .
J: TRBJ1-1
V: TRBV30
D: .
CDR3: CAWSIAGGSAFF
DNA: TGTGCCTGGAGTATAGCGGGAGGATCAGCTTTCTTT

size: .
J: TRBJ2-5
V: TRBV4-2
D: TRBD2
CDR3: CASSQDRETSGRETQYF
DNA: TGTGCCAGCAGCCAAGATCGGGAGACTAGCGGGAGGGAGACCCAGTACTTC

size: .
J: TRBJ2-5
V: TRBV7-9
D: TRBD1
CDR3: CASSLAHTTDRDWGETQYF
DNA: TGTGCCAGCAGCTTAGCGCACACCACCGACAGGGATTGGGGCGAGACCCAGTACTTC

size: few
J: TRBJ2-5
V: TRBV7-2
D: .
CDR3: CASSLNQETQYF
DNA: TGTGCCAGCAGCCTCAACCAAGAGACCCAGTACTTC

size: .
J: TRBJ2-5
V: TRBV29-1
D: TRBD2
CDR3: CSVATGGGETQYF
DNA: TGCAGCGTTGCTACGGGAGGAGGAGAGACCCAGTACTTC

size: .
J: TRBJ2-7
V: TRBV30
D: .
CDR3: CAWSVPYLASYEQYF
DNA: TGTGCCTGGAGTGTACCATATCTCGCTTCCTACGAGCAGTACTTC

size: few
J: TRBJ2-2
V: TRBV5-1
D: .
CDR3: CASSLQTGTGELFF
DNA: TGCGCCAGCAGCTTGCAGACGGGAACCGGGGAGCTGTTTTTT

size: once
J: TRBJ1-2
V: TRBV5-4
D: TRBD1
CDR3: CASSSPLGQGGGYTF
DNA: TGTGCCAGCAGCTCGCCCCTGGGACAGGGGGGCGGCTACACCTTC

size: .
J: TRBJ2-7
V: TRBV29-1
D: .
CDR3: CSVGRDTSYEQYF
DNA: TGCAGCGTTGGACGCGACACTTCCTACGAGCAGTACTTC

size: once
J: TRBJ2-1
V: TRBV11-2
D: TRBD1
CDR3: CASSLGQTYNEQFF
DNA: TGTGCCAGCAGCTTGGGACAGACATACAATGAGCAGTTCTTC

size: few
J: TRBJ1-2
V: TRBV11-1
D: .
CDR3: CASSLPNSYGYTF
DNA: TGTGCCAGCAGCTTACCCAACAGCTATGGCTACACCTTC

size: .
J: TRBJ1-2
V: TRBV7-8
D: .
CDR3: CASSLIDRLNYGYTF
DNA: TGTGCCAGCAGCTTAATAGACAGGCTTAACTATGGCTACACCTTC

size: few
J: TRBJ1-1
V: TRBV5-1
D: .
CDR3: CASSWGQNTEAFF
DNA: TGCGCCAGCAGCTGGGGACAGAACACTGAAGCTTTCTTT

size: .
J: TRBJ2-5
V: TRBV5-1
D: .
CDR3: CASSLDRGETQYF
DNA: TGCGCCAGCAGCTTGGACCGCGGAGAGACCCAGTACTTC

size: .
J: TRBJ2-5
V: TRBV5-4
D: .
CDR3: CASASDSRSKTQYF
DNA: TGTGCCAGCGCCTCGGACAGCCGGAGCAAGACCCAGTACTTC

size: once
J: TRBJ2-7
V: TRBV19
D: .
CDR3: CASSIDYSYEQCF
DNA: TGTGCCAGTAGTATTGACTATTCCTACGAGCAGTGCTTC

size: few
J: TRBJ2-7
V: TRBV23-1
D: .
CDR3: CASPKVRGRISYEQYF
DNA: TGCGCCAGCCCCAAAGTCCGAGGACGGATTTCTTACGAGCAGTACTTC

size: .
J: TRBJ2-5
V: TRBV7-2
D: .
CDR3: CASSLAGVRETQYF
DNA: TGTGCCAGCAGCTTAGCGGGAGTGAGAGAGACCCAGTACTTC

size: .
J: TRBJ2-7
V: TRBV4-2
D: .
CDR3: CASSQRGATSYEQYF
DNA: TGTGCCAGCAGCCAAAGAGGTGCAACCTCCTACGAGCAGTACTTC

size: .
J: TRBJ2-5
V: TRBV13
D: .
CDR3: CASSLQIGETQYF
DNA: TGTGCCAGCAGCCTCCAAATAGGAGAGACCCAGTACTTC

size: .
J: TRBJ2-5
V: TRBV11-2
D: .
CDR3: CASSFNRQETQYF
DNA: TGTGCCAGCAGCTTTAACAGACAAGAGACCCAGTACTTC

size: .
J: TRBJ1-2
V: TRBV7-2
D: .
CDR3: CASSLTVGYTF
DNA: TGTGCCAGCAGCCTAACGGTTGGCTACACCTTC

size: .
J: TRBJ2-1
V: TRBV29-1
D: TRBD2
CDR3: CSVEAPAGGPRDEQFF
DNA: TGCAGCGTTGAAGCCCCAGCGGGAGGGCCTCGGGATGAGCAGTTCTTC

size: .
J: TRBJ2-5
V: TRBV15
D: .
CDR3: CATSRGQVQETQYF
DNA: TGTGCCACCAGCAGAGGTCAGGTCCAAGAGACCCAGTACTTC

size: .
J: TRBJ2-7
V: TRBV30
D: .
CDR3: CAWSVGRVLSYEQYF
DNA: TGTGCCTGGAGTGTAGGGCGGGTATTATCCTACGAGCAGTACTTC

size: .
J: TRBJ1-5
V: TRBV19
D: TRBD1
CDR3: CASSIGTGGKNQPQHF
DNA: TGTGCCAGTAGTATCGGAACAGGGGGCAAGAATCAGCCCCAGCATTTT

size: few
J: TRBJ1-5
V: TRBV6-1
D: .
CDR3: CASSSWTDQPQHF
DNA: TGTGCCAGCAGCTCCTGGACAGATCAGCCCCAGCATTTT

size: .
J: TRBJ1-5
V: TRBV29-1
D: .
CDR3: CSELLKGQHF
DNA: TGCAGCGAGCTCCTAAAGGGCCAGCATTTT

size: few
J: TRBJ1-1
V: TRBV18
D: .
CDR3: CASSPSENTEAFF
DNA: TGTGCCAGCTCACCATCGGAGAACACTGAAGCTTTCTTT

size: .
J: TRBJ1-1
V: TRBV29-1
D: .
CDR3: CSVGTGPEAFF
DNA: TGCAGCGTTGGTACAGGGCCTGAAGCTTTCTTT

size: few
J: TRBJ1-2
V: TRBV9
D: .
CDR3: CASSPLRYGYTF
DNA: TGTGCCAGCAGCCCCTTGCGCTATGGCTACACCTTC

size: few
J: TRBJ2-7
V: TRBV30
D: TRBD2
CDR3: CAWKRGVEQYF
DNA: TGTGCCTGGAAGCGGGGGGTTGAGCAGTACTTC

size: .
J: TRBJ2-1
V: TRBV29-1
D: TRBD2
CDR3: CSVVGLVAGRERFF
DNA: TGCAGCGTTGTCGGCTTGGTAGCGGGACGTGAGCGGTTCTTC

size: .
J: TRBJ2-2
V: TRBV7-9
D: .
CDR3: CASSLPYTGLNTGELFF
DNA: TGTGCCAGCAGCTTACCCTATACAGGGTTGAACACCGGGGAGCTGTTTTTT

size: .
J: TRBJ2-3
V: TRBV27
D: .
CDR3: CASSLSTGTDTQYF
DNA: TGTGCCAGCAGTTTATCGACCGGGACAGATACGCAGTATTTT

size: .
J: TRBJ2-2
V: TRBV6-5
D: TRBD1
CDR3: CASSSHRQGPGELFF
DNA: TGTGCCAGCAGCTCACATAGACAGGGCCCCGGGGAGCTGTTTTTT

size: .
J: TRBJ1-2
V: TRBV29-1
D: .
CDR3: CSVEGLSYGYTF
DNA: TGCAGCGTTGAAGGCCTTTCCTATGGCTACACCTTC

size: .
J: TRBJ2-1
V: TRBV29-1
D: TRBD2
CDR3: CSVAVRLAGWVNEQFF
DNA: TGCAGCGTTGCGGTTCGCCTAGCGGGTTGGGTGAATGAGCAGTTCTTC

size: few
J: TRBJ2-5
V: TRBV29-1
D: .
CDR3: CSVAPRHLETQYF
DNA: TGCAGCGTTGCACCCAGACATTTGGAGACCCAGTACTTC

size: .
J: TRBJ2-3
V: TRBV29-1
D: .
CDR3: CSVDGLVPANTQNF
DNA: TGCAGCGTTGATGGGCTAGTCCCGGCTAATACGCAGAATTTT

size: few
J: TRBJ2-2
V: TRBV5-1
D: .
CDR3: CASSSRITSITGELFF
DNA: TGCGCCAGCAGCTCCCGTATTACTTCAATAACCGGGGAGCTGTTTTTT

size: few
J: TRBJ2-2
V: TRBV29-1
D: .
CDR3: CSVGDVRELFF
DNA: TGCAGCGTTGGGGACGTTCGGGAGCTGTTTTTT

size: few
J: TRBJ2-7
V: TRBV28
D: TRBD1
CDR3: CASSSTGTGYDEQYF
DNA: TGTGCCAGCAGTTCCACCGGGACAGGGTATGACGAGCAGTACTTC

size: .
J: TRBJ1-2
V: TRBV5-1
D: TRBD1
CDR3: CASSFEGASGYTF
DNA: TGCGCCAGCAGCTTTGAGGGGGCGAGTGGCTACACCTTC

size: few
J: TRBJ1-2
V: TRBV30
D: .
CDR3: CAWSTQKAGYTF
DNA: TGTGCCTGGAGTACACAGAAAGCTGGCTACACCTTC

size: .
J: TRBJ2-1
V: TRBV5-1
D: TRBD2
CDR3: CASSKVLAGGHEQFF
DNA: TGCGCCAGCAGCAAAGTACTAGCGGGAGGTCATGAGCAGTTCTTC

size: .
J: TRBJ2-6
V: TRBV18
D: .
CDR3: CASSQIKTSGANVLTF
DNA: TGTGCCAGCTCACAAATCAAGACTTCGGGGGCCAACGTCCTGACTTTC

size: .
J: TRBJ2-7
V: TRBV29-1
D: TRBD2
CDR3: CSVGPGPGGGSYEQYF
DNA: TGCAGCGTTGGACCCGGACCTGGCGGGGGCTCCTACGAGCAGTACTTC